A single sample gave rise to the 17 T cell receptor beta chains below, sequenced in a study of blood T cell repertoires in COVID-19. Repertoires were generated with immunoSEQ multiplex PCR, while TCRdb's copy carries only in-frame clones and drops some. The sample includes over 200,000 clones, roughly 87% seen only once; the top ten take over 1.5%. The sample consisted of peripheral blood. The receptors derive from a man aged 35 to 55 with active or convalescent COVID-19.

V and J are TRBV11-3 and TRBJ2-3, with 12 bases identical to TRBD1. V lost 0 bases and J lost 4; bases outside the gene matches: 2. Germline V gene data show CDR1 as SGHNT and CDR2 as YENEEA. The CDR3 is 16 amino acids. The CDR3 sequence is CASSLEGTGGADTQYF. CDR3 DNA sequence: TGTGCCAGCAGCTTAGAAGGGACAGGGGGCGCAGATACGCAGTATTTT.

This clone came up a few times. The V call is TRBV7-3, the J call TRBJ1-1, with 8 bases matching TRBD1. Germline CDR1 reads SGHTA; CDR2 reads FQGTGA. CDR3 length: 14 residues. V trimming: 4 bases; J trimming: 3 bases; junction bases outside the gene matches: 4. This chain's CDR3 is CASSSQGADTEAFF. The CDR3 DNA follows: TGTGCCAGCAGCTCCCAGGGGGCCGACACTGAAGCTTTCTTT.

The chain's CDR3 is CASRPTGGNEQYF. As DNA, the CDR3 is TGTGCCAGCAGACCGACAGGGGGAAACGAGCAGTACTTC. V usage is TRBV6-5 and J usage is TRBJ2-7; 9 positions match TRBD1. The J segment lost 5 bases and the V segment lost 6 bases, leaving 5 bases of the junction unmatched. Germline values: CDR1 MNHEY, CDR2 SVGAGI. The CDR3 covers 13 residues.

V gene TRBV7-3 combines with J gene TRBJ1-1, with D perhaps TRBD1 (6 bases). The CDR3 totals 17 residues. CDR1 is SGHTA and CDR2 is FQGTGA in the germline V gene. The V and J ends lost 5 bases and 6 bases respectively, with 25 bases between them. The CDR3 is CASSPQGPGVGSSEAFF. CDR3 in DNA: TGTGCCAGCAGCCCCCAGGGGCCAGGGGTAGGGTCGTCTGAAGCTTTCTTT.

The V call is TRBV24-1, the J call TRBJ2-3; 11 bases fit TRBD2. With 4 bases clipped from V and 5 bases from J, the junction kept 10 bases outside the gene matches. Germline V gives CDR1 KGHDR, CDR2 SFDVKD. The CDR3 contains 17 residues. The CDR3 DNA is TGTGCCACCAGTGACGTACAGGTACTAGCGGGGGAAGATACGCAGTATTTT. This gives the protein CATSDVQVLAGEDTQYF.

The chain carries TRBV29-1 and TRBJ1-1; 7 bases agree with TRBD1. V gave up 6 bases and J gave up 4 bases; unmatched junction bases: 14. The germline V gene encodes CDR1 SQVTM and CDR2 ANQGSEA. The CDR3 covers 15 residues. Here the CDR3 reads CSVHETNRGSTEAFF. For the CDR3, the DNA is TGCAGCGTCCATGAAACCAACAGGGGAAGCACTGAAGCTTTCTTT.

The rearrangement joins TRBV10-2 to TRBJ2-7; 8 bases align to TRBD1. Germline V lookup: CDR1 WSHSY, CDR2 SAAADI. The J segment lost 6 bases and the V segment lost 7 bases, leaving 8 bases of the junction unmatched. The CDR3 totals 13 residues. CDR3 in amino acids: CASTRQGTLEQYF. CDR3 nucleotide sequence: TGCGCCAGCACCCGACAGGGGACGCTCGAGCAGTACTTC.

The rearrangement joins TRBV11-2 to TRBJ2-5; D is possibly TRBD2 (6 bases). Germline values: CDR1 SGHAT, CDR2 FQNNGV. V shed 4 bases and J shed 0 bases, with 21 bases lying between them. The CDR3 runs to 18 residues. In DNA, the CDR3 is TGTGCCAGCAGCTCGGGGGACCGGGACTGGAATAACCAAGAGACCCAGTACTTC. It specifies CASSSGDRDWNNQETQYF.

This rearrangement joins TRBV2 to TRBJ2-7, with TRBD2 matching over 8 bases. V shed 6 bases, J shed 6 bases, and the junction held 10 bases outside the gene matches. CDR1 is SNHLY and CDR2 is FYNNEI in the germline V gene. The CDR3 sequence is 14 residues long. This CDR3 is CASRVPGLGGEQYF. In DNA, the CDR3 is TGTGCCAGCAGGGTACCGGGACTAGGTGGCGAGCAGTACTTC.

This chain connects TRBV19 to TRBJ1-1; D call uncertain. From germline, CDR1 is LNHDA and CDR2 SQIVND (reference sequence). With 3 bases removed from V and 0 bases from J, the gap between germline ends came to 17 bases. This CDR3 is built from 17 residues. The CDR3 here is CASSMAVATFLNTEAFF. CDR3 DNA: TGTGCCAGTAGTATGGCAGTAGCCACTTTTTTGAACACTGAAGCTTTCTTT.

The J gene is TRBJ1-1, the V gene TRBV7-9; TRBD1 agrees at 7 bases. Germline assignment: CDR1 SEHNR and CDR2 FQNEAQ (reference sequence). Trimming cost V 3 bases and J 5 bases; bases outside gene matches: 9. The CDR3 is 15 residues long. DNA for the CDR3: TGTGCCAGCAGCTTCCTAACAGGGGCTCAAACTGAAGCTTTCTTT. It encodes CASSFLTGAQTEAFF.

This chain connects TRBV10-2 to TRBJ1-1; D might be TRBD1 (5 bases). The CDR3 extends over 13 amino acids. V shed 2 bases and J shed 2 bases, with 6 bases lying between them. Per germline, CDR1 WSHSY and CDR2 SAAADI. CDR3 coding DNA: TGCGCCAGCAGTGAGCAGGGTAACACTGAAGCTTTCTTT. Amino acid sequence: CASSEQGNTEAFF.

The genes are TRBV19 and TRBJ2-7; the D is unclear. Per the germline V gene, CDR1 is LNHDA and CDR2 is SQIVND (reference sequence). The CDR3 is 13 amino acids. The V and J ends lost 5 bases and 0 bases respectively, with 8 bases between them. CDR3: CASSPTVSYEQYF. In nucleotides, the CDR3 is TGTGCCAGTAGTCCTACCGTCTCCTACGAGCAGTACTTC.

The chain combines TRBV7-9 with TRBJ1-2; D is unresolved. Between the trimmed V and J ends, which lost 4 bases and 8 bases, there was a span of 20 bases. CDR1 and CDR2 (germline): SEHNR, FQNEAQ (reference sequence). The CDR3 runs 15 residues. CDR3 in DNA: TGTGCCAGCAGCTCTTCTAGAACGACCAGATTCGGCTACACCTTC. Translation: CASSSSRTTRFGYTF.

The chain uses TRBV27 and TRBJ2-1, with D possibly being TRBD2 (5 bases). CDR3 length: 17 residues. Germline assignment: CDR1 MNHEY and CDR2 SMNVEV (reference sequence). Trimming pared 5 bases from V and 0 bases from J, leaving 17 bases between. The chain's CDR3 is CASSTRPYSASYNEQFF. The CDR3 DNA is TGTGCCAGCAGTACGCGCCCTTATAGCGCCTCCTACAATGAGCAGTTCTTC.

The chain's CDR3 is CASGHEGAFF. In DNA, the CDR3 is TGTGCCAGCGGGCATGAAGGAGCTTTCTTT. V usage is TRBV12-3 or TRBV12-4 and J usage is TRBJ1-1; D gene ambiguous. V was pared by 8 bases and J by 10 bases, with 11 bases between. This CDR3 is 10 amino acids long.

The chain uses TRBV7-3 and TRBJ2-1; 9 nucleotides match TRBD1. The V and J ends lost 3 bases and 3 bases, in that order; junction bases with no gene match: 3. Germline V lookup: CDR1 SGHTA, CDR2 FQGTGA. The CDR3 loop spans 15 amino acids. In DNA form, the CDR3 reads TGTGCCAGCAGCTTCGACAGGGGGAACTACAATGAGCAGTTCTTC. Protein: CASSFDRGNYNEQFF.